The text below deals with one TCR beta chain. Its target is not known. The assay was immunoSEQ multiplex PCR, and TCRdb's table has in-frame clones only and misses some. The repertoire holds about 110,000 clones, roughly 93% seen once, with 0.4% to 0.55% in the top ten. This entry comes from a study of graft-versus-host responses after intestinal transplantation. Study context: In this cohort, recipients had multivisceral, liver-intestinal, or isolated intestinal transplants. Findings and limits, study-wide: Levels of circulating GvH clones at their peak were associated with early post-transplant HvG declines. Allografts from individuals with graft-donor T cell macrochimerism displayed high graft-versus-host to host-versus-graft clonal ratios. GvH clones occurred in recipient marrow; some first appeared in ileum or blood.

The germline V and J ends were trimmed by 0 bases and 2 bases, with 16 bases remaining between them. The CDR3 has 17 amino acids. Germline loops: CDR1 MGHRA, CDR2 YSYEKL. The starting material was unstimulated CD8+ T cells sorted from spleen or lymph node cells, obtained before intestinal transplant. The sequence was collected from a human donor who received an intestinal transplant. The chain uses TRBV4-1 and TRBJ2-5; D unclear. The CDR3 coding sequence is TGCGCCAGCAGCCAAGATCAAGGACGGAGAAATCAAGAGACCCAGTACTTC. It encodes CASSQDQGRRNQETQYF.